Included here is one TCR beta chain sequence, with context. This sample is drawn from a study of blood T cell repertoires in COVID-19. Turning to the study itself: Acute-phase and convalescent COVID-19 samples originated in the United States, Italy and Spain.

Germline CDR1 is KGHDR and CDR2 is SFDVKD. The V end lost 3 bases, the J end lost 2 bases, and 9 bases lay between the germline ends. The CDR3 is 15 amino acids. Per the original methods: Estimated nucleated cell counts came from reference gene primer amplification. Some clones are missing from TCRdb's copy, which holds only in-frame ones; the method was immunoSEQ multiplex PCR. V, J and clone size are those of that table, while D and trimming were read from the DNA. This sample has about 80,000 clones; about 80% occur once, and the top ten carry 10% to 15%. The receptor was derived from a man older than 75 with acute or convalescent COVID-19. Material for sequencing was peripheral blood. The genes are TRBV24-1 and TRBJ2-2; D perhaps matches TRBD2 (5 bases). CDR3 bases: TGTGCCACCAGTGATCCGGGGAGAAACACCGGGGAGCTGTTTTTT. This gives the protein CATSDPGRNTGELFF.